The 29 T cell receptor beta chains in this list originate from one sample, sequenced in a study of shared clonotypes between healthy human individuals (TCRdb year 2020). The library came from the immunoSEQ multiplex PCR assay. Held by TCRdb, this immuneACCESS table contains in-frame sequences only and omits some clones. Under half of the omission traces to an unresolved V gene where checked; the cause of the rest is unknown. This sample has 2,500,000 or so clones in its table, and 93% of those were observed once. Of the sample, 0.36% falls within the top ten clones. The sample comprised naive CD4+ T cells from PBMCs. What this sample's cell subset or site label stands for: CD45RA+ positively selected. The source is a man younger than 30 in good health. Some clones in this sample may be carry-over from other donors' samples.

This clone appeared once. The J gene is TRBJ1-2, the V gene TRBV12-5; TRBD1 matches 8 bases. The CDR3 is 15 residues long. The germline V gene encodes CDR1 LGHNT and CDR2 FRNRAP. With 0 bases clipped from V and 8 bases from J, the junction kept 8 bases outside the gene matches. The CDR3 here is CASGLVQGALWGYTF. In DNA, the CDR3 is TGTGCTAGTGGTTTGGTGCAGGGGGCGCTTTGGGGCTACACCTTC.

As to this clone: At one end the junction does not follow the germline gene, possibly because of a read error. J is TRBJ2-3 and V is TRBV6-5; D possibly corresponds to TRBD2 (6 bases). The CDR3 contains 15 residues. Germline CDR1 and CDR2: MNHEY and SVGAGI. The CDR3 DNA sequence: TGTGCCAGCAGTCGTGGGGGGTTTCGATGGGATACGCGGTATTTT. It yields the protein CASSRGGFRWDTRYF.

The rearrangement joins TRBV2 to TRBJ2-7, with TRBD1 matching 7 bases. The CDR3 is 15 amino acids. Germline CDR1 is SNHLY and CDR2 is FYNNEI. With 3 bases clipped from V and 2 bases from J, the junction kept 7 bases outside the gene matches. CDR3 sequence (DNA): TGTGCCAGCAGTGATGCTCGACAGGGAGCCTACGAGCAGTACTTC. It specifies CASSDARQGAYEQYF. Full variable domain (missing parts from reference TRBV2 and TRBJ2-7): EPEVTQTPSHQVTQMGQEVILRCVPISNHLYFYWYRQILGQKVEFLVSFYNNEISEKSEIFDDQFSVERPDGSNFTLKIRSTKLEDSAMYFCASSDARQGAYEQYFGPGTRLTVT.

This clone was observed once. J is TRBJ1-6 and V is TRBV27; D remains unclear. Germline V gives CDR1 MNHEY, CDR2 SMNVEV (reference sequence). This CDR3 spans 12 amino acids. V lost 5 bases and J lost 7, with 6 bases in between. CDR3 nucleotides: TGTGCCAGCAGTCCTAAGAATTCACCCCTCCACTTT. As protein: CASSPKNSPLHF.

This clone was detected only a few times. The chain employs TRBV5-1 and TRBJ1-2, with 9 bases identical to TRBD1. The CDR3 totals 14 residues. Germline CDR1 reads SGHRS; CDR2 reads YFSETQ. V was pared by 4 bases and J by 2 bases, with 3 bases of the junction left unmatched. DNA of the CDR3: TGCGCCAGCAGCGTGGGGACAGGGAACTATGGCTACACCTTC. Its translation: CASSVGTGNYGYTF. Full variable domain (remainder filled in from reference TRBV5-1 and TRBJ1-2): KAGVTQTPRYLIKTRGQQVTLSCSPISGHRSVSWYQQTPGQGLQFLFEYFSETQRNKGNFPGRFSGRQFSNSRSEMNVSTLELGDSALYLCASSVGTGNYGYTFGSGTRLTVV.

This clone is a singleton in its sample. The chain employs TRBV2 and TRBJ2-1, with 10 positions matching TRBD2. This CDR3 spans 15 amino acids. The germline CDR1 and CDR2 sequences are SNHLY and FYNNEI. The V gene end was trimmed by 11 bases and the J gene end by 8 bases; junction bases not matched to a gene: 15. CDR3 sequence (DNA): TGTGCCGGAGGGGAGCGGGAGGGCCCTTTGTATGAGCAGTTCTTC. Protein: CAGGEREGPLYEQFF.

A word on this clone: Other nucleotide sequences in the sample specify the same CDR3. The genes are TRBV28 and TRBJ2-1; TRBD2 is a possible D gene (5 bases). V lost 2 bases and J 7 bases, leaving 6 bases between the germline ends. The CDR3 is made up of 12 amino acids. Germline CDR1 MDHEN, CDR2 SYDVKM. This chain's CDR3 is CASSLTGNEQFF. In DNA, the CDR3 is TGTGCCAGCAGTTTAACGGGGAATGAGCAGTTCTTC.

The chain combines TRBV5-1 with TRBJ2-1; D perhaps matches TRBD1 (5 bases). V lost 2 bases, J lost 0 bases, and 9 bases lay in between. CDR3 size: 15 residues. Germline V lookup: CDR1 SGHRS, CDR2 YFSETQ. The CDR3 loop reads CASSLSDSSYNEQFF. CDR3 DNA: TGCGCCAGCAGCTTAAGCGACAGCTCCTACAATGAGCAGTTCTTC.

Turning to this clone: The sample contains more than one DNA sequence encoding this CDR3. This chain uses TRBV28 with TRBJ2-5; a weak D match, TRBD1 (6 bases). This CDR3 spans 13 amino acids. Per the germline V gene, CDR1 is MDHEN and CDR2 is SYDVKM. V lost 2 bases and J lost 4, with 8 bases in between. For the CDR3, the DNA is TGTGCCAGCAGTTTACAGGGGACAGAGACCCAGTACTTC. This encodes CASSLQGTETQYF.

The gene calls are TRBV5-1 and TRBJ2-7; 10 bases are a match to TRBD1. V was clipped by 3 bases and J by 3 bases; unmatched bases: 3. The germline CDR1 and CDR2 sequences are SGHRS and YFSETQ. The CDR3 is 14 amino acids. The CDR3, as DNA: TGCGCCAGCAGCTGGACAGGGGGGATCTACGAGCAGTACTTC. Its translation: CASSWTGGIYEQYF.

The chain has TRBV5-5 and TRBJ1-4; possibly TRBD1 for D (5 bases). The V end lost 4 bases, the J end lost 8 bases, and 18 bases lay between the germline ends. The CDR3 is made up of 15 amino acids. Germline V gene data show CDR1 as SGHKS and CDR2 as YYEKEE (reference sequence). CDR3 residues: CASSLTAAGWEKLFF. As DNA, the CDR3 is TGTGCCAGCAGCCTGACTGCGGCAGGGTGGGAAAAACTGTTTTTT.

J is TRBJ2-5 and V is TRBV6-1; perhaps TRBD2 as D (5 bases). V was shortened by 6 bases and J by 2 bases, with 10 bases between the two germline ends. Germline CDR1 and CDR2: MNHNS and SASEGT. CDR3 length: 13 amino acids. This CDR3 reads CASRGSGQETQYF. The CDR3 nucleotides are TGTGCCAGCAGGGGGTCGGGGCAAGAGACCCAGTACTTC.

This chain connects TRBV15 to TRBJ1-1; D is unresolved. The CDR3 has 15 residues. V gave up 9 bases and J gave up 3 bases, with 20 bases separating them. Germline CDR1 LNHNV, CDR2 YYDKDF (reference sequence). CDR3 residues: CATSSRKGLYTEAFF. The DNA of the CDR3 is TGTGCCACAAGTTCTCGTAAAGGGCTGTACACTGAAGCTTTCTTT. Looking up the rest from reference TRBV15 and TRBJ1-1 gives the full variable domain: DAMVIQNPRYQVTQFGKPVTLSCSQTLNHNVMYWYQQKSSQAPKLLFHYYDKDFNNEADTPDNFQSRRPNTSFCFLDIRSPGLGDTAMYLCATSSRKGLYTEAFFGQGTRLTVV.

This chain joins TRBV30 and TRBJ2-1, with 7 bases fitting TRBD2. J lost 6 bases, V lost 8 bases, and 16 bases had no gene match. CDR3 size: 15 residues. Germline V gives CDR1 GTSNPN, CDR2 SVGIG (reference sequence). CDR3 bases: TGTGCCGGGGGAAGGGGCGGGAGTTGGTCCAATGAGCAGTTCTTC. Amino acid sequence: CAGGRGGSWSNEQFF. The entire variable domain, with the rest obtained from reference TRBV30 and TRBJ2-1, is as follows: SQTIHQWPATLVQPVGSPLSLECTVEGTSNPNLYWYRQAAGRGLQLLFYSVGIGQISSEVPQNLSASRPQDRQFILSSKKLLLSDSGFYLCAGGRGGSWSNEQFFGPGTRLTVL.

Details on this clone: The identical CDR3 is also encoded by other nucleotide sequences in the sample. The J gene is TRBJ2-2, the V gene TRBV19; 9 nucleotides line up with TRBD2. Germline V gene data show CDR1 as LNHDA and CDR2 as SQIVND (reference sequence). The CDR3 covers 15 residues. The junction had 2 bases not matched to a gene; V was cut back by 3 bases and J by 3 bases. The CDR3 bases are TGTGCCAGTAGTATCATAGCGGGAGACACCGGGGAGCTGTTTTTT. Its protein is CASSIIAGDTGELFF.

The chain is built from TRBV5-8 and TRBJ2-7; a possible D gene is TRBD2 (5 bases). CDR3 length: 13 residues. V was shortened by 7 bases and J by 4 bases, with 15 bases between the two germline ends. Germline loops: CDR1 SGHTS, CDR2 YDEGEE. The CDR3 DNA follows: TGTGCCAGCCGTTTAATCGGGAAGTACGAGCAGTACTTC. Protein sequence: CASRLIGKYEQYF.

The chain is built from TRBV29-1 and TRBJ1-2, with D uncertain. The CDR3 spans 12 residues. Germline CDR1 is SQVTM and CDR2 is ANQGSEA. Trimming stripped 6 bases from V and 0 bases from J, with 8 bases between. CDR3 residues: CSVGETNYGYTF. CDR3 nucleotides: TGCAGCGTGGGCGAAACTAACTATGGCTACACCTTC.

About this clone: One end of the junction does not line up with germline, which may come from a read error. The chain uses TRBV4-2 and TRBJ2-7, with a tentative D call TRBD1 (6 bases). Germline V gene sequence: CDR1 LGHNA, CDR2 YNFKEQ. The CDR3 extends over 13 amino acids. The CDR3 bases are TGTGCCAGCAGCCAAGATCCTGGGACACTTCGTGCGTTC. As protein: CASSQDPGTLRAF.

This rearrangement joins TRBV7-9 to TRBJ1-5; tentative D call: TRBD1 (6 bases). Germline V gene sequence: CDR1 SEHNR, CDR2 FQNEAQ (reference sequence). The CDR3 contains 16 residues. V lost 4 bases and J lost 1, with 14 bases in between. The CDR3 reads CASSSWGRGSNQPQHF. CDR3 coding DNA: TGTGCCAGCAGCTCATGGGGGCGCGGGAGCAATCAGCCCCAGCATTTT.

The rearrangement joins TRBV7-3 to TRBJ2-2; possible D gene TRBD2, 5 bases. The CDR3 has 12 amino acids. Germline loops: CDR1 SGHTA, CDR2 FQGTGA. The V and J ends lost 2 bases and 8 bases respectively, with 6 bases between them. CDR3 DNA sequence: TGTGCCAGCAGCTTACCGGGAGGGGAGCTGTTTTTT. Translation gives CASSLPGGELFF.

V is TRBV9 and J is TRBJ2-1, with TRBD2 matching over 7 bases. There are 16 residues in the CDR3. Germline lookup yields CDR1 SGDLS and CDR2 YYNGEE. V shed 0 bases, J shed 7 bases, and the junction held 10 bases outside the gene matches. The DNA of the CDR3 is TGTGCCAGCAGCGTAGGTAGCCTAGCGGAGCCTAATGAGCAGTTCTTC. Protein: CASSVGSLAEPNEQFF.

Regarding this clone: One end of the junction is discordant with germline, which a read error may explain. J is TRBJ2-1 and V is TRBV2; D may match TRBD1 or TRBD2 (5 bases each). Germline CDR1 is SNHLY and CDR2 is FYNNEI. The length of the CDR3 is 14 residues. The CDR3 is CASIELDRYNEQFF. CDR3 DNA: TGTGCCAGCATTGAACTAGACAGATACAATGAGCAGTTCTTC.

The chain combines TRBV10-1 with TRBJ2-7; no reliable D call. The CDR3 runs 13 residues. The germline CDR1 and CDR2 sequences are WNHNN and SYGVQD (reference sequence). V gave up 2 bases and J gave up 3 bases, with 8 bases separating them. CDR3 amino acids: CASSEVGFYEQYF. The CDR3, as DNA: TGCGCCAGCAGTGAGGTGGGATTCTACGAGCAGTACTTC.

The V and J genes are TRBV5-4 and TRBJ2-7; D gene uncertain. Germline CDR1 SGHNT, CDR2 YYREEE (reference sequence). The CDR3 loop spans 14 amino acids. The V end was cut by 4 bases, the J end by 3 bases, with 14 bases between. This chain's CDR3 is CASSPGQERYEQYF. CDR3 DNA sequence: TGTGCCAGCAGCCCTGGCCAGGAGCGCTACGAGCAGTACTTC.

V and J are TRBV7-3 and TRBJ2-1; TRBD2 might be the D (5 bases). V lost 5 bases and J 5 bases, leaving 13 bases between the germline ends. Germline lookup yields CDR1 SGHTA and CDR2 FQGTGA. This CDR3 region has 14 residues. As DNA, the CDR3 is TGTGCCAGCAGCCCCGTGGGAGAGAACAATGAGCAGTTCTTC. Amino acids: CASSPVGENNEQFF.

The chain is built from TRBV10-3 and TRBJ1-2; the D is unclear. The CDR3 extends over 12 amino acids. The germline V and J ends were trimmed by 6 bases and 6 bases, with 11 bases remaining between them. Germline V CDR1 and CDR2: ENHRY, SYGVKD. The DNA for the CDR3 is TGTGCCATCAGGCAGGAGGGCCATGGCTACACCTTC. Protein: CAIRQEGHGYTF.

The J gene is TRBJ2-3, the V gene TRBV5-5; maybe TRBD1 (5 bases). Trimming left V 2 bases short and J 5 bases short, with 9 bases between. The CDR3 is 13 amino acids. The germline V gene encodes CDR1 SGHKS and CDR2 YYEKEE (reference sequence). CDR3 nucleotide sequence: TGTGCCAGCAGCTTCACAGGCGGAGATACGCAGTATTTT. It translates to CASSFTGGDTQYF.

The V and J genes are TRBV28 and TRBJ2-7; D may be TRBD1 (6 bases). CDR1 and CDR2 (germline): MDHEN, SYDVKM. V lost 7 bases and J lost 3, with 25 bases in between. The CDR3 length is 17 residues. DNA for the CDR3: TGTGCCAGCACCATTGTGGGGGCCGGTCTGGCGGGCTACGAGCAGTACTTC. It translates to CASTIVGAGLAGYEQYF.

The V gene is TRBV5-1, the J gene TRBJ1-3, with D uncertain. Germline-derived CDR1 and CDR2 are SGHRS and YFSETQ. V gave up 3 bases and J gave up 0 bases, with 13 bases separating them. This CDR3 region has 16 residues. In DNA form, the CDR3 reads TGCGCCAGCAGCTCAACCGGACTGGACTCTGGAAACACCATATATTTT. It encodes CASSSTGLDSGNTIYF.